This T cell receptor (beta chain) was recovered during a study of regulatory T cells in long-lasting Graves disease. Germline lookup yields CDR1 MNHNS and CDR2 SASEGT. The V end lost 6 bases, the J end lost 7 bases, and 12 bases lay between the germline ends. CDR3 length: 12 amino acids. Time point of the sample: newly diagnosed GD, antithyroid drugs for less than 3 months. RNA extracted from PBMCs served as the sequencing template. Graves' disease diagnosis was established per American Thyroid Association guidelines. According to the study, TCR beta libraries were built with iRepertoire HTBI primers and CDR3-region Arm-PCR. TCRdb processed the multiplex PCR reads anew with MiXCR; each CDR3 protein has one entry. The sample shows roughly 500,000 distinct CDR3 sequences, about 13% of them seen only once. The sample holds many counts of this clonotype. The same sample was also used in a study of T cells in Graves' hyperthyroidism and ophthalmopathy. From that second work: Using the HTBI primer set, a first-round RT-PCR was run on the TCR CDR3.

The TCR was taken from a man aged 30 to 45 with Graves disease. This material consisted of peripheral blood mononuclear cells (PBMCs), taken at new diagnosis, from a patient treated with antithyroid drugs. The chain joins TRBV6-1 to TRBJ1-1; no clear D gene. The CDR3 reads CASSSRGIEAFF. In nucleotides, the CDR3 is TGTGCCAGCAGCTCCCGGGGAATTGAAGCTTTCTTT.